Sequencing of this TCR beta chain was carried out in a study of Tregs in tolerant kidney transplant recipients. There are 12 residues in the CDR3. Per germline, CDR1 SGHTA and CDR2 FQGTGA. V lost 6 bases and J 6 bases, leaving 8 bases between the germline ends. Measured with immunoSEQ multiplex PCR; TCRdb has only the in-frame clones, and not every one. The sample lists more than 60,000 clones; about 89% were seen once. This chain connects TRBV7-3 to TRBJ2-2; the D is unclear. This specimen was CD4+ T cells from blood, taken before the transplant. The clonotype was recovered from a human donor who received a combined kidney and bone marrow transplant. The CDR3: CASSSPAGELFF. The CDR3 nucleotides read TGTGCCAGCAGTTCCCCCGCCGGGGAGCTGTTTTTT.